Each of the 21 T cell receptor beta chains below was sequenced from the same sample in a study of OX40 agonist ivuxolimab in advanced cancers. Profiled with immunoSEQ multiplex PCR; TCRdb holds only in-frame clones, not every one. Among tens of thousands of clones listed, 88% were seen once. The sequencing used CD4+ or CD8+ T cells sorted from blood, collected in a trial of the OX40 agonist ivuxolimab. The receptors originated from an adult with an advanced solid tumor such as melanoma, head and neck, liver or kidney cancer.

This clone was seen only once. J is TRBJ1-3 and V is TRBV11-2; weak D call: TRBD1 (5 bases). CDR3 length: 14 amino acids. Germline assignment: CDR1 SGHAT and CDR2 FQNNGV. V shed 3 bases and J shed 0 bases, with 6 bases lying between them. CDR3 loop: CASSFDSSGNTIYF. The CDR3 bases are TGTGCCAGCAGCTTTGACAGCTCTGGAAACACCATATATTTT. Looking up the rest from reference TRBV11-2 and TRBJ1-3 gives the full variable domain: EAGVAQSPRYKIIEKRQSVAFWCNPISGHATLYWYQQILGQGPKLLIQFQNNGVVDDSQLPKDRFSAERLKGVDSTLKIQPAKLEDSAVYLCASSFDSSGNTIYFGEGSWLTVV.

The chain uses TRBV27 and TRBJ2-2, with D possibly TRBD1 on 5 matching bases. Germline V lookup: CDR1 MNHEY, CDR2 SMNVEV (reference sequence). V lost 2 bases and J 6 bases, leaving 7 bases between the germline ends. The CDR3 is 13 residues long. CDR3 DNA: TGTGCCAGCAGTTTAGTCAGGGCCGGGGAGCTGTTTTTT. Its translation is CASSLVRAGELFF.

The rearrangement joins TRBV5-1 to TRBJ1-4; D unclear. V lost 0 bases to trimming and J lost 7 bases, with 10 bases between them. Germline lookup yields CDR1 SGHRS and CDR2 YFSETQ. There are 14 residues in the CDR3. The CDR3 region has the DNA TGCGCCAGCAGCTTGGGACTCGCAAGTGAAAAACTGTTTTTT. Translation gives CASSLGLASEKLFF.

The chain is built from TRBV7-3 and TRBJ2-5, with TRBD2 identical over 8 bases. V lost 5 bases and J lost 4; bases outside the gene matches: 9. The germline CDR1 and CDR2 sequences are SGHTA and FQGTGA. The CDR3 runs 15 residues. CDR3 residues: CASSPGGSGTETQYF. The CDR3 DNA sequence: TGTGCCAGCAGCCCCGGGGGTAGCGGGACAGAGACCCAGTACTTC.

This chain links TRBV6-1 with TRBJ1-1; D is undetermined. Germline CDR1 MNHNS, CDR2 SASEGT. V gave up 7 bases and J gave up 11 bases, with 23 bases separating them. The length of the CDR3 is 14 residues. CDR3: CASMLNSKWAIAFF. The CDR3 nucleotides are TGTGCCAGCATGTTGAATTCGAAGTGGGCAATTGCTTTCTTT.

The chain recombines TRBV28 with TRBJ1-4; no clear D gene. This CDR3 contains 14 residues. Per germline, CDR1 MDHEN and CDR2 SYDVKM. Trimming pared 3 bases from V and 3 bases from J, leaving 8 bases between. Written as DNA, the CDR3 is TGTGCCAGCAGTTTTCGGTGGGCTAATGAAAAACTGTTTTTT. It encodes CASSFRWANEKLFF.

This chain joins TRBV5-1 and TRBJ2-7; D call uncertain. V was cut by 0 bases and J by 0 bases, with 10 bases left in between. CDR3 size: 15 residues. Germline V gene lookup returns CDR1 SGHRS and CDR2 YFSETQ. CDR3 protein: CASSLEAAPSYEQYF. In DNA, the CDR3 is TGCGCCAGCAGCTTGGAGGCAGCTCCCTCCTACGAGCAGTACTTC.

The chain uses TRBV5-5 and TRBJ2-3; D not certain. The ends were cut back, 3 bases at V and 2 bases at J, with 13 bases in the middle. This CDR3 has 15 residues. Germline-derived CDR1 and CDR2 are SGHKS and YYEKEE (reference sequence). For the CDR3, the DNA is TGTGCCAGCAGCTCCAGCCCGCGACCCACAGATACGCAGTATTTT. This translates into CASSSSPRPTDTQYF.

The chain recombines TRBV5-4 with TRBJ2-2, with D uncertain. Germline CDR1 and CDR2: SGHNT and YYREEE (reference sequence). Deletions cut 4 bases from V and 8 bases from J, with 18 bases between. This CDR3 region has 15 residues. The CDR3 DNA sequence: TGTGCCAGCAGCCCAGCTGTAAGGGCGGAAGGGGAGCTGTTTTTT. Protein sequence: CASSPAVRAEGELFF. The full variable domain, its missing parts supplied by reference TRBV5-4 and TRBJ2-2, is ETGVTQSPTHLIKTRGQQVTLRCSSQSGHNTVSWYQQALGQGPQFIFQYYREEENGRGNFPPRFSGLQFPNYSSELNVNALELDDSALYLCASSPAVRAEGELFFGEGSRLTVL.

The rearrangement links TRBV5-4 to TRBJ2-7; D is uncertain. CDR1 and CDR2 (germline): SGHNT, YYREEE (reference sequence). V was pared by 0 bases and J by 7 bases, with 11 bases between. This CDR3 comprises 13 residues. CDR3 bases: TGTGCCAGCAGCTTGGACAGCGCTCGGGAGCAGTACTTC. Translation: CASSLDSAREQYF.

The chain links TRBV5-1 to TRBJ2-3; D might be TRBD1 or TRBD2, each matching 5 bases. The CDR3 length is 14 residues. Trimming cost V 0 bases and J 4 bases, with 9 bases left between them. The V gene's germline CDR1 is SGHRS and CDR2 YFSETQ. CDR3 nucleotide sequence: TGCGCCAGCAGCTTGGCCTTGGGGGCAGATACGCAGTATTTT. Protein sequence: CASSLALGADTQYF.

This chain links TRBV5-1 with TRBJ1-1; no definite D call. The CDR3 is 13 residues long. CDR1 SGHRS and CDR2 YFSETQ come from the germline V gene. Trimming left V 3 bases short and J 10 bases short, with 16 bases between. CDR3 loop: CASSSDSPVGAFF. DNA of the CDR3: TGCGCCAGCAGCTCGGACTCACCGGTGGGAGCTTTCTTT.

The chain carries TRBV7-9 and TRBJ1-5; no clear D gene. The V and J ends lost 5 bases and 6 bases respectively, with 11 bases between them. From germline, CDR1 is SEHNR and CDR2 FQNEAQ (reference sequence). This CDR3 is built from 13 residues. The CDR3 reads CASSPGGFQPQHF. CDR3 bases: TGTGCCAGCAGCCCAGGCGGGTTTCAGCCCCAGCATTTT. The full variable domain, in which reference TRBV7-9 and TRBJ1-5 provide the parts outside the CDR3, is DTGVSQNPRHKITKRGQNVTFRCDPISEHNRLYWYRQTLGQGPEFLTYFQNEAQLEKSRLLSDRFSAERPKGSFSTLEIQRTEQGDSAMYLCASSPGGFQPQHFGDGTRLSIL.

The rearrangement uses TRBV10-3 and TRBJ2-1, with unresolved D. This CDR3 has 16 residues. Germline V gene sequence: CDR1 ENHRY, CDR2 SYGVKD. Trimming pared 5 bases from V and 7 bases from J, leaving 21 bases between. The CDR3 reads CAISRSQSGTSNEQFF. For the CDR3, the DNA is TGTGCCATCAGTCGTTCCCAATCCGGTACATCTAATGAGCAGTTCTTC.

A note on this clone: The junction differs from germline at one of its ends, possibly a read error. The rearrangement uses TRBV10-3 and TRBJ1-1; D gene unclear. The CDR3 consists of 12 residues. Germline loops: CDR1 ENHRY, CDR2 SYGVKD. The CDR3 bases are TGTGCCAGCAGTGAGTGGAACACTGAAGCTTTCTTT. Protein: CASSEWNTEAFF.

The CDR3 sequence is CASSLGDWRDGVRETQYF. CDR3 in DNA: TGTGCCAGCAGCCTTGGGGATTGGCGGGATGGGGTCCGGGAGACCCAGTACTTC. The chain carries TRBV9 and TRBJ2-5; weak D call: TRBD2 (6 bases). The germline CDR1 and CDR2 sequences are SGDLS and YYNGEE. V was clipped by 4 bases and J by 5 bases, with 27 bases between them. CDR3 length: 18 amino acids.

The rearrangement joins TRBV29-1 to TRBJ1-1, with D possibly matching TRBD1 (5 bases). Trimming removed 4 bases at V and 5 bases at J, with 17 bases between. The CDR3 covers 14 residues. Germline values: CDR1 SQVTM, CDR2 ANQGSEA. This CDR3 reads CSVAPTGLVTEAFF. The CDR3 region has the DNA TGCAGCGTTGCCCCTACAGGTTTGGTTACTGAAGCTTTCTTT.

The chain combines TRBV30 with TRBJ2-7; D call uncertain. The CDR3 has 12 amino acids. CDR1 and CDR2 from the germline V gene are GTSNPN and SVGIG (reference sequence). Trimming pared 3 bases from V and 2 bases from J, leaving 8 bases between. CDR3 loop: CAWSPQTYEQYF. As DNA, the CDR3 is TGTGCCTGGAGCCCACAGACCTACGAGCAGTACTTC.

V is TRBV6-5 and J is TRBJ2-7; tentatively, D is TRBD1 (6 bases). This CDR3 is 14 amino acids long. Germline V gene data show CDR1 as MNHEY and CDR2 as SVGAGI. V lost 6 bases and J 1 base, leaving 13 bases between the germline ends. CDR3 in amino acids: CASRATGSSYEQYF. As DNA, the CDR3 is TGTGCCAGCAGGGCGACAGGCTCGTCCTACGAGCAGTACTTC.

The chain couples TRBV28 to TRBJ1-3; D gene unclear. The germline V and J ends were trimmed by 2 bases and 0 bases, with 5 bases remaining between them. CDR1 and CDR2 (germline): MDHEN, SYDVKM. The CDR3 length is 14 residues. The CDR3 sequence: CASSLSTSGNTIYF. The CDR3 DNA follows: TGTGCCAGCAGTTTAAGTACCTCTGGAAACACCATATATTTT.

V gene TRBV28 combines with J gene TRBJ1-2, with 8 bases that match TRBD1. The CDR3 has 15 residues. J gave up 4 bases and V 6 bases, and 10 bases lay outside the gene matches. Germline assignment: CDR1 MDHEN and CDR2 SYDVKM. CDR3 sequence (DNA): TGTGCCAGCAGCCCCTCGCAGGGGGCTGGCTATGGCTACACCTTC. This gives the protein CASSPSQGAGYGYTF.